The 31 T cell receptor beta chains reported below all come from one sample, sequenced in a study of blood T cell repertoires in COVID-19. Profiling relied on immunoSEQ multiplex PCR, and the TCRdb table lists in-frame clones only, not all of them. The repertoire holds around 130,000 clones, with 85% to 90% as singletons. Sequencing was carried out using peripheral blood. The receptors derive from a man aged 65 to 85 with active or convalescent COVID-19.

The J gene is TRBJ1-4, the V gene TRBV5-6; no clear D gene. The ends were cut back, 0 bases at V and 10 bases at J, with 16 bases in the middle. The CDR3 covers 15 residues. The germline V gene encodes CDR1 SGHDT and CDR2 YYEEEE. DNA for the CDR3: TGTGCCAGCAGCTTGGTAAGCGGAGATTCCGGAAAACTGTTTTTT. It specifies CASSLVSGDSGKLFF.

V gene TRBV7-6 combines with J gene TRBJ2-1, with D possibly TRBD2 on 6 matching bases. This CDR3 has 15 residues. The V end lost 5 bases, the J end lost 0 bases, and 11 bases lay between the germline ends. From germline, CDR1 is SGHVS and CDR2 FNYEAQ. CDR3 region: CASSVRGSSYNEQFF. CDR3 nucleotide sequence: TGTGCCAGCAGCGTCCGGGGGAGCTCCTACAATGAGCAGTTCTTC.

J is TRBJ1-2 and V is TRBV6-5, with 9 positions matching TRBD1. The J segment lost 4 bases and the V segment lost 3 bases, leaving 9 bases of the junction unmatched. The CDR3 extends over 16 amino acids. In germline, CDR1 is MNHEY, CDR2 SVGAGI. The CDR3 region has the DNA TGTGCCAGCAGTTATAAGGGACAGGGCTTTCCCTATGGCTACACCTTC. Residues: CASSYKGQGFPYGYTF.

This chain joins TRBV5-1 and TRBJ1-1; D is undetermined. There are 14 residues in the CDR3. Trimming removed 0 bases at V and 3 bases at J, with 9 bases between. From germline, CDR1 is SGHRS and CDR2 YFSETQ. Here the CDR3 reads CASSLAEGYTEAFF. The CDR3 DNA follows: TGCGCCAGCAGCTTGGCTGAGGGTTACACTGAAGCTTTCTTT. Full variable domain (missing parts from reference TRBV5-1 and TRBJ1-1): KAGVTQTPRYLIKTRGQQVTLSCSPISGHRSVSWYQQTPGQGLQFLFEYFSETQRNKGNFPGRFSGRQFSNSRSEMNVSTLELGDSALYLCASSLAEGYTEAFFGQGTRLTVV.

The chain recombines TRBV5-1 with TRBJ2-4, with 7 bases identical to TRBD1. This CDR3 spans 16 amino acids. The germline V gene encodes CDR1 SGHRS and CDR2 YFSETQ. The ends lost 4 bases at V and 3 bases at J; junction bases unmatched: 10. Written as DNA, the CDR3 is TGCGCCAGCAGCCCCCGACAGGGAAGGATCAAAAACATTCAGTACTTC. Translated, it gives CASSPRQGRIKNIQYF.

This clone was detected only once. This chain links TRBV7-2 with TRBJ1-5; possible D gene TRBD1, 5 bases. Germline V gene data show CDR1 as SGHTA and CDR2 as FQGNSA. Trimming took 2 bases from V and 4 from J, leaving 15 bases between them. This CDR3 region has 16 residues. CDR3 amino acids: CASSLLGGGVNQPQHF. DNA for the CDR3: TGTGCCAGCAGCTTACTGGGCGGAGGGGTAAATCAGCCCCAGCATTTT.

The J gene is TRBJ2-2, the V gene TRBV3-1 (or the pseudogene TRBV3-2); D gene uncertain. The germline V and J ends were trimmed by 4 bases and 5 bases, with 8 bases remaining between them. Germline V gene lookup returns CDR1 LGHDT and CDR2 YNNKEL (reference sequence). This CDR3 region has 13 residues. CDR3 protein: CASSLTGTGELFF. The CDR3 DNA follows: TGTGCCAGCAGCCTTACGGGTACCGGGGAGCTGTTTTTT.

The chain carries TRBV11-3 and TRBJ2-1; 9 bases agree with TRBD2. The germline CDR1 and CDR2 sequences are SGHNT and YENEEA. The V segment lost 3 bases and the J segment 1 base; nucleotides outside the gene matches: 4. CDR3 length: 16 residues. The CDR3 reads CASSLGLATSYNEQFF. In nucleotides, the CDR3 is TGTGCCAGCAGCTTGGGACTAGCAACGTCCTACAATGAGCAGTTCTTC.

The chain links TRBV9 to TRBJ1-6, with 8 bases fitting TRBD1. The germline CDR1 and CDR2 sequences are SGDLS and YYNGEE. The CDR3 is made up of 14 amino acids. V shed 4 bases, J shed 7 bases, and the junction held 4 bases outside the gene matches. CDR3 DNA: TGTGCCAGCAGCTCCCGACAGGGGAATTCACCCCTCCACTTT. Amino acid sequence: CASSSRQGNSPLHF.

The V gene is TRBV12-5, the J gene TRBJ2-1; the D gene is possibly TRBD2 (7 bases). V gave up 6 bases and J gave up 9 bases, with 18 bases separating them. The germline V gene has CDR1 LGHNT and CDR2 FRNRAP. The CDR3 spans 14 residues. The CDR3 is CASGPGGAVREQFF. CDR3 nucleotide sequence: TGTGCTAGTGGACCGGGGGGCGCCGTCCGTGAGCAGTTCTTC.

This clone was seen just once. CDR3 residues: CASSRGGTVIGYTF. CDR3 nucleotide sequence: TGTGCCAGCAGTCGAGGAGGGACAGTCATTGGCTACACCTTC. V usage is TRBV2 and J usage is TRBJ1-2, with 7 positions matching TRBD1. The germline V gene encodes CDR1 SNHLY and CDR2 FYNNEI. The CDR3 is 14 amino acids. Trimming removed 5 bases from V and 7 bases from J; junction bases left unmatched: 10.

V and J are TRBV28 and TRBJ2-3; D might be TRBD1 (5 bases). V gave up 3 bases and J gave up 3 bases, with 13 bases separating them. Germline-derived CDR1 and CDR2 are MDHEN and SYDVKM. The CDR3 covers 15 residues. The CDR3: CASSLIYRSTDTQYF. CDR3 sequence (DNA): TGTGCCAGCAGTTTGATATACAGGAGTACAGATACGCAGTATTTT.

The rearrangement links TRBV5-1 to TRBJ2-7; the D gene is possibly TRBD1 (6 bases). V lost 3 bases and J 3 bases, leaving 16 bases between the germline ends. Germline CDR1 is SGHRS and CDR2 is YFSETQ. The CDR3 is made up of 15 amino acids. The CDR3 region has the DNA TGCGCCAGCAGCTCCAGAGAACAGGGCGTCTACGAGCAGTACTTC. Translated, it gives CASSSREQGVYEQYF.

The genes are TRBV7-6 and TRBJ2-3; 11 positions match TRBD2. V lost 6 bases and J lost 3; bases outside the gene matches: 5. This CDR3 is built from 15 residues. Germline V gives CDR1 SGHVS, CDR2 FNYEAQ. For the CDR3, the DNA is TGTGCCAGCAGTACTACTAGCGGGAGAACAGATACGCAGTATTTT. Its protein is CASSTTSGRTDTQYF.

This rearrangement joins TRBV29-1 to TRBJ2-7, with TRBD2 identical over 10 bases. The CDR3 is made up of 16 amino acids. Germline V gives CDR1 SQVTM, CDR2 ANQGSEA. Germline trimming cut 4 bases from V and 2 bases from J; bases unmatched to any gene: 11. CDR3 region: CSVVASGSRLAYEQYF. The CDR3 DNA is TGCAGCGTTGTCGCTAGCGGGAGCCGCTTGGCCTACGAGCAGTACTTC.

This sequence joins TRBV6-5 and TRBJ2-7, with 10 bases matching TRBD1. CDR1 and CDR2 from the germline V gene are MNHEY and SVGAGI. V was clipped by 0 bases and J by 7 bases; unmatched bases: 3. The CDR3 is 14 amino acids. CDR3 sequence reads: CASSYSGQGLEQYF. The CDR3 DNA reads as TGTGCCAGCAGTTACTCGGGACAGGGGCTAGAGCAGTACTTC.

This clone was seen only once. The chain carries TRBV12-3 or TRBV12-4 and TRBJ1-2; D uncertain. Trimming stripped 5 bases from V and 3 bases from J, with 4 bases between. The CDR3 is 11 residues long. As DNA, the CDR3 is TGTGCCAGCAGTCGGGACTATGGCTACACCTTC. Amino acid sequence: CASSRDYGYTF.

V usage is TRBV11-2 and J usage is TRBJ2-7; no clear D. Germline CDR1 and CDR2: SGHAT and FQNNGV. Trimming removed 6 bases at V and 6 bases at J, with 12 bases between. The CDR3 sequence is 12 residues long. This CDR3 is CASSPLVGEQYF. CDR3 sequence (DNA): TGTGCCAGCAGTCCCCTTGTCGGCGAGCAGTACTTC.

The rearrangement uses TRBV6-5 and TRBJ1-4; D ambiguous. V was cut by 0 bases and J by 12 bases, with 11 bases left in between. Germline CDR1 and CDR2: MNHEY and SVGAGI. The CDR3 sequence is 13 residues long. The CDR3 reads CASSYSRELELFF. CDR3 DNA: TGTGCCAGCAGTTACTCGAGGGAGTTGGAACTGTTTTTT.

The chain is built from TRBV27 and TRBJ1-2; 8 bases are shared with TRBD1. The ends lost 10 bases at V and 8 bases at J; junction bases unmatched: 6. Germline V gene lookup returns CDR1 MNHEY and CDR2 SMNVEV (reference sequence). The CDR3 has 11 residues. CDR3 sequence: CATGGAGGYTF. The CDR3 DNA reads TGTGCCACAGGGGGCGCGGGGGGCTACACCTTC.

This clone was observed a single time. This chain joins TRBV27 and TRBJ2-1, with 10 bases aligning to TRBD2. The CDR3 covers 17 residues. J lost 8 bases, V lost 8 bases, and 18 bases had no gene match. In germline, CDR1 is MNHEY, CDR2 SMNVEV (reference sequence). DNA for the CDR3: TGTGCCAGCGCTAAACAACTACCTAGCGGGAGAAGCGATGAGCAGTTCTTC. Protein sequence: CASAKQLPSGRSDEQFF.

This clone was counted a single time. Other nucleotide sequences in the sample specify the same CDR3. This chain joins TRBV6-1 and TRBJ1-2, with a tentative D call TRBD1 (6 bases). Germline loops: CDR1 MNHNS, CDR2 SASEGT. V shed 1 base and J shed 2 bases, with 11 bases lying between them. This CDR3 has 15 amino acids. As DNA, the CDR3 is TGTGCCAGCAGTGAAGGCCAGGGGCCGAACTATGGCTACACCTTC. It yields the protein CASSEGQGPNYGYTF.

The chain uses TRBV7-9 and TRBJ1-2; TRBD1 matches at 8 bases. The CDR3 runs 14 residues. Looked up from germline, CDR1 is SEHNR and CDR2 is FQNEAQ (reference sequence). The trim removed 5 bases at V and 6 bases at J, leaving 8 bases unmatched. In DNA, the CDR3 is TGTGCCAGCAGCCCCGACCCAGGGGGCCATGGCTACACCTTC. Protein product: CASSPDPGGHGYTF.

This clone has a handful of counts. The V and J genes are TRBV7-9 and TRBJ2-7; 8 bases map to TRBD2. J gave up 5 bases and V 6 bases, and 9 bases lay outside the gene matches. The CDR3 has 14 residues. The germline CDR1 and CDR2 sequences are SEHNR and FQNEAQ (reference sequence). The CDR3, as DNA: TGTGCCAGCAGTTTCAGCGGGAGTATCGACGAGCAGTACTTC. It yields the protein CASSFSGSIDEQYF. Combining the CDR3 with reference TRBV7-9 and TRBJ2-7 gives the whole variable domain DTGVSQNPRHKITKRGQNVTFRCDPISEHNRLYWYRQTLGQGPEFLTYFQNEAQLEKSRLLSDRFSAERPKGSFSTLEIQRTEQGDSAMYLCASSFSGSIDEQYFGPGTRLTVT.

V usage is TRBV7-9 and J usage is TRBJ2-2; D remains unclear. Deletions cut 6 bases from V and 1 base from J, with 9 bases between. Per the germline V gene, CDR1 is SEHNR and CDR2 is FQNEAQ (reference sequence). This CDR3 region has 14 residues. The chain's CDR3 is CASSFAGNTGELFF. The DNA for the CDR3 is TGTGCCAGCAGTTTCGCCGGGAACACCGGGGAGCTGTTTTTT.

The rearrangement links TRBV7-2 to TRBJ1-1, with D perhaps TRBD1 (5 bases). Trimming removed 3 bases at V and 5 bases at J, with 16 bases between. The CDR3 contains 15 residues. The germline gives CDR1 SGHTA, CDR2 FQGNSA. The chain's CDR3 is CASSFLVGGGTEAFF. The CDR3, as DNA: TGTGCCAGCAGCTTCCTTGTCGGGGGGGGGACTGAAGCTTTCTTT.

This clone showed up just once. V usage is TRBV24-1 and J usage is TRBJ2-3; TRBD2 agrees at 10 bases. The trim removed 9 bases at V and 2 bases at J, leaving 7 bases unmatched. Germline lookup yields CDR1 KGHDR and CDR2 SFDVKD. The CDR3 has 15 residues. The CDR3 nucleotides are TGTGCCACCGGCCGGACTAGCGGCCACACAGATACGCAGTATTTT. It codes for CATGRTSGHTDTQYF.

The chain joins TRBV5-1 to TRBJ2-3, with 11 bases lining up with TRBD1. Unmatched junction bases numbered 5, after V lost 0 bases and J lost 5 bases. CDR1 is SGHRS and CDR2 is YFSETQ in the germline V gene. The CDR3 consists of 16 residues. The CDR3 DNA is TGCGCCAGCAGCTTGGCCTACGGGACAGGGGGAGATACGCAGTATTTT. Translated, it gives CASSLAYGTGGDTQYF.

The chain has TRBV7-9 and TRBJ2-2; D is uncertain. Trimming left V 3 bases short and J 4 bases short, with 12 bases between. Germline CDR1 SEHNR, CDR2 FQNEAQ (reference sequence). The CDR3 contains 15 residues. CDR3 nucleotides: TGTGCCAGCAGCTTCTCCGGGTCGGGCACCGGGGAGCTGTTTTTT. Protein product: CASSFSGSGTGELFF.

The chain employs TRBV12-3 or TRBV12-4 and TRBJ1-5, with D perhaps TRBD1 (5 bases). The CDR3 sequence is 12 residues long. Between the trimmed V and J ends, which lost 6 bases and 8 bases, there was a span of 11 bases. CDR3 coding DNA: TGTGCCAGCAGCCCGACAGATAAGCCCCAGCATTTT. It specifies CASSPTDKPQHF.

The CDR3 loop reads CASSFGGGEKLFF. Here the CDR3 DNA reads TGTGCCAGCAGTTTTGGGGGAGGCGAAAAACTGTTTTTT. V gene TRBV12-3 or TRBV12-4 combines with J gene TRBJ1-4, with D maybe TRBD1 (5 bases). V gave up 3 bases and J gave up 8 bases, with 10 bases separating them. The CDR3 loop spans 13 amino acids.